A single sample gave rise to the 13 T cell receptor beta chains below, sequenced in a study of shared clonotypes between healthy human individuals. Using immunoSEQ multiplex PCR, the repertoire was profiled, and TCRdb retains in-frame clones only, with some absent. The sample lists 110,000 or so clones; approximately 70% were seen once. The material sequenced was memory CD8+ T cells sorted from blood. Subset denoted: CD45RO+ cells pooled with CCR7-negative TemRA cells. The receptors originated from a woman in her thirties in good health.

This clone was observed at least ten times. The chain combines TRBV25-1 with TRBJ2-7, with 10 bases matching TRBD2. CDR1 MGHDK and CDR2 SYGVNS come from the germline V gene. The CDR3 has 15 residues. The junction had 8 bases not matched to a gene; V was cut back by 3 bases and J by 6 bases. CDR3 nucleotide sequence: TGTGCCAGCAGTGATGTAGCGGGAGGCCCCACCGAGCAGTACTTC. Protein sequence: CASSDVAGGPTEQYF.

The chain recombines TRBV19 with TRBJ1-1; no firm D call. Germline V gene lookup returns CDR1 LNHDA and CDR2 SQIVND (reference sequence). This CDR3 contains 15 residues. V was clipped by 3 bases and J by 2 bases, with 13 bases between them. The CDR3 coding sequence is TGTGCCAGTAGTATGGAGAGAACAGACAACACTGAAGCTTTCTTT. Its translation: CASSMERTDNTEAFF.

CDR3 region: CASSPRDSLYEQYF. CDR3 sequence (DNA): TGTGCCAGCAGCCCCCGGGACAGCCTCTACGAGCAGTACTTC. The chain links TRBV5-5 to TRBJ2-7; 7 nucleotides line up with TRBD1. Germline V CDR1 and CDR2: SGHKS, YYEKEE (reference sequence). The CDR3 has 14 amino acids. V trimming: 4 bases; J trimming: 3 bases; junction bases outside the gene matches: 7.

The chain has TRBV6-5 and TRBJ1-2; D unresolved. Germline CDR1 MNHEY, CDR2 SVGAGI. V lost 2 bases and J lost 7, with 14 bases in between. CDR3 length: 14 amino acids. In DNA form, the CDR3 reads TGTGCCAGCAGTTACATACCAGTCGAAGGTGGCTACACCTTC. Translation: CASSYIPVEGGYTF.

The chain joins TRBV9 to TRBJ2-1, with D possibly matching TRBD2 (6 bases). Trimming removed 0 bases at V and 2 bases at J, with 9 bases between. The CDR3 length is 15 residues. Germline CDR1 is SGDLS and CDR2 is YYNGEE. DNA for the CDR3: TGTGCCAGCAGCGTAGACGGGAGCACCTACAATGAGCAGTTCTTC. Amino acids: CASSVDGSTYNEQFF.

This chain's CDR3 is CASSFSESSYEQYF. The CDR3 DNA reads TGTGCCAGCAGCTTTTCTGAGAGCTCCTACGAGCAGTACTTC. The chain carries TRBV7-9 and TRBJ2-7; D is undetermined. Germline-derived CDR1 and CDR2 are SEHNR and FQNEAQ (reference sequence). This CDR3 contains 14 residues. Trimming cost V 3 bases and J 0 bases, with 9 bases left between them.

This sequence joins TRBV5-1 and TRBJ2-2; 10 bases line up with TRBD2. CDR1 SGHRS and CDR2 YFSETQ come from the germline V gene. J lost 5 bases, V lost 5 bases, and 6 bases had no gene match. CDR3 length: 15 amino acids. CDR3 DNA sequence: TGCGCCAGCAGGGCTAGCGGGAGAGGTACCGGGGAGCTGTTTTTT. Translation: CASRASGRGTGELFF.

In regard to this clone: Other DNA sequences in the same sample also yield this CDR3. V and J are TRBV9 and TRBJ2-2, with unresolved D. Germline V gives CDR1 SGDLS, CDR2 YYNGEE. There are 13 residues in the CDR3. Between the trimmed V and J ends, which lost 0 bases and 4 bases, there was a span of 4 bases. CDR3 sequence reads: CASSVVSTGELFF. The DNA for the CDR3 is TGTGCCAGCAGCGTAGTTAGCACCGGGGAGCTGTTTTTT.

The DNA of the CDR3 is TGTGCCAGCAGTGTAGCGGGAGAGGGCACAGATACGCAGTATTTT. This translates into CASSVAGEGTDTQYF. The chain has TRBV6-4 and TRBJ2-3, with 9 bases aligning to TRBD2. The CDR3 length is 15 residues. Germline V gives CDR1 MRHNA, CDR2 SNTAGT. V lost 4 bases and J lost 1; bases outside the gene matches: 3.

The chain carries TRBV16 and TRBJ2-1; possibly TRBD1 or TRBD2 for D (6 bases each). The length of the CDR3 is 12 residues. Trimming stripped 4 bases from V and 6 bases from J, with 7 bases between. Germline CDR1 reads KGHSY; CDR2 reads FQNENV. The CDR3 is CASSPGANEQFF. CDR3 nucleotides: TGTGCCAGCAGCCCGGGGGCCAATGAGCAGTTCTTC.

The V gene is TRBV19, the J gene TRBJ1-1, with TRBD1 as a possible D gene (6 bases). The germline gives CDR1 LNHDA, CDR2 SQIVND (reference sequence). There are 14 residues in the CDR3. V lost 5 bases and J 1 base, leaving 11 bases between the germline ends. In nucleotides, the CDR3 is TGTGCCAGTAGTTTACAGGGAACGAACACTGAAGCTTTCTTT. Amino acids: CASSLQGTNTEAFF.

A few counts support this clone. CDR3 DNA sequence: TGTGCCAGCAGTTTATCTGGACCGTCTATCGGGGAGCTGTTTTTT. This gives the protein CASSLSGPSIGELFF. This chain uses TRBV27 with TRBJ2-2, with D uncertain. V gave up 0 bases and J gave up 7 bases, with 12 bases separating them. Germline lookup yields CDR1 MNHEY and CDR2 SMNVEV (reference sequence). The CDR3 has 15 residues.

The chain links TRBV25-1 to TRBJ2-5; D is ambiguous. The DNA matches TRBJ2-7 better at its end, which makes the J call doubtful. CDR3 length: 13 residues. Germline-derived CDR1 and CDR2 are MGHDK and SYGVNS. CDR3 residues: CASSSRGGYEQYF. DNA for the CDR3: TGTGCCAGCTCGTCCCGAGGTGGGTACGAGCAGTACTTC.